Sequencing of this T cell receptor (beta chain) was carried out in a study of blood T cell repertoires in COVID-19. This clone was picked up a small number of times. This table comes from immunoSEQ multiplex PCR, and its TCRdb copy is limited to in-frame clones, with some not included. The sample holds over 250,000 clones, 65% to 90% seen once. The CDR3 consists of 13 residues. Germline V CDR1 and CDR2: SGDLS, YYNGEE. Trimming pared 0 bases from V and 6 bases from J, leaving 7 bases between. The chain couples TRBV9 to TRBJ1-5; D ambiguous. The TCR originated in a man aged 50-60 years with active or convalescent COVID-19. Sequencing input: peripheral blood. The CDR3 bases are TGTGCCAGCAGCGTAGGGAACAGTCAGCCCCAGCATTTT. Translating it yields CASSVGNSQPQHF.